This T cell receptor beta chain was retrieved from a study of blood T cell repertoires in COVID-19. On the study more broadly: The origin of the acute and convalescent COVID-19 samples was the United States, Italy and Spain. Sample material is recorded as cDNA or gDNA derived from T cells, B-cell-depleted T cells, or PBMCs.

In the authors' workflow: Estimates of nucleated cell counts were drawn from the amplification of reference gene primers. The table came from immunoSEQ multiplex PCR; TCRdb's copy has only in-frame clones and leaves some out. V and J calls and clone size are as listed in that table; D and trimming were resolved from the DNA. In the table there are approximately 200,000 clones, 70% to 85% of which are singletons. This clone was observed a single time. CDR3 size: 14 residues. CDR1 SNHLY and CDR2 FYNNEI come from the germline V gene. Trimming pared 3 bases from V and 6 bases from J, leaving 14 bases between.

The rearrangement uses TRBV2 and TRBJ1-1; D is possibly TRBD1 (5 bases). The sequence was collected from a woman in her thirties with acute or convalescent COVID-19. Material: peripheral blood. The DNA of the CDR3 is TGTGCCAGCAGTGATAGGGACTTTCTTGCTGAAGCTTTCTTT. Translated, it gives CASSDRDFLAEAFF. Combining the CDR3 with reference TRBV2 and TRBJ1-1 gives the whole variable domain EPEVTQTPSHQVTQMGQEVILRCVPISNHLYFYWYRQILGQKVEFLVSFYNNEISEKSEIFDDQFSVERPDGSNFTLKIRSTKLEDSAMYFCASSDRDFLAEAFFGQGTRLTVV.